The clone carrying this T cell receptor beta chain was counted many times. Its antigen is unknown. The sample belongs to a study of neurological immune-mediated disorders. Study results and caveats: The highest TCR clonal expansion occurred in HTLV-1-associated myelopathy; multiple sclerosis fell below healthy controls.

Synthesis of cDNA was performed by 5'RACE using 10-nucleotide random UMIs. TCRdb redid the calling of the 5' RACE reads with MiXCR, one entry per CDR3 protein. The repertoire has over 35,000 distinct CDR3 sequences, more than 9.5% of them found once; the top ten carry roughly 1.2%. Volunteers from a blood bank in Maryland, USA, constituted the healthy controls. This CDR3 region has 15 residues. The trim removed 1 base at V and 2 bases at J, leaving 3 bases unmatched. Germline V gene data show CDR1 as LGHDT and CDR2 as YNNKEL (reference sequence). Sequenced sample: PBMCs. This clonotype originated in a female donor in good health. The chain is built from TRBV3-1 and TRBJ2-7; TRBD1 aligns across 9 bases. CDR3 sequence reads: CASSQARTGAYEQYF. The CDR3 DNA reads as TGTGCCAGCAGCCAAGCGCGGACAGGGGCCTACGAGCAGTACTTC.